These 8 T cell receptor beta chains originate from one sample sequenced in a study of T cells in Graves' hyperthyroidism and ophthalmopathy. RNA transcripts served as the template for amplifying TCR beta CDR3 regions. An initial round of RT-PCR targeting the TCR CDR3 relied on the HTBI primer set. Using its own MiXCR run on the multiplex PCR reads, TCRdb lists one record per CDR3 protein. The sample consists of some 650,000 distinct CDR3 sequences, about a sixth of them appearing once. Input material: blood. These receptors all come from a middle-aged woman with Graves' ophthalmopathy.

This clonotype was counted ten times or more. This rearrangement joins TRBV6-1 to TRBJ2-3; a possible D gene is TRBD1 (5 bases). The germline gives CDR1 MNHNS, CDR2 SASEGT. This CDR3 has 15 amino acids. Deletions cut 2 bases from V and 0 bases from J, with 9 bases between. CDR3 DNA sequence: TGTGCCAGCAGTGAACCGCAGGGCAGCACAGATACGCAGTATTTT. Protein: CASSEPQGSTDTQYF.

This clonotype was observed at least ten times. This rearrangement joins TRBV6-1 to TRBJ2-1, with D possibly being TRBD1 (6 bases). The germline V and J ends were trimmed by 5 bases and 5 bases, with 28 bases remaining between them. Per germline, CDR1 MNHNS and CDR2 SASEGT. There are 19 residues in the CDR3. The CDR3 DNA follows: TGTGCCAGCAGTACGTCCCGGGACAATTTCGGGCCCTTCAACAATGAGCAGTTCTTC. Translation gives CASSTSRDNFGPFNNEQFF.

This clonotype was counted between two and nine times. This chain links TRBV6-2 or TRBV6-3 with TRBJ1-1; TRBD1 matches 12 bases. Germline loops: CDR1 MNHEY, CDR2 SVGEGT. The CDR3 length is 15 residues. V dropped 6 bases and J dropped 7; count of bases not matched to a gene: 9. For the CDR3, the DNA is TGTGCCAGCAGGAAACCCGGGACAGGGGGCATTGAAGCTTTCTTT. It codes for CASRKPGTGGIEAFF.

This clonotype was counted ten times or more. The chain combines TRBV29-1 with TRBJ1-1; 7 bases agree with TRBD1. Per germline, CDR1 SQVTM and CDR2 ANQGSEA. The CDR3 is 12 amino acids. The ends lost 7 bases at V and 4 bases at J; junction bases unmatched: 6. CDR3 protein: CSGGTGATEAFF. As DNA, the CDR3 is TGCAGCGGGGGAACAGGGGCCACTGAAGCTTTCTTT.

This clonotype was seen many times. For the CDR3, the DNA is TGTGCCAGCCTTAGCGGGAGGGCCACAGATACGCAGTATTTT. It codes for CASLSGRATDTQYF. This sequence joins TRBV2 and TRBJ2-3, with 11 nucleotides matching TRBD2. The J segment lost 2 bases and the V segment lost 8 bases, leaving 3 bases of the junction unmatched. The CDR3 is 14 amino acids. The germline CDR1 and CDR2 sequences are SNHLY and FYNNEI.

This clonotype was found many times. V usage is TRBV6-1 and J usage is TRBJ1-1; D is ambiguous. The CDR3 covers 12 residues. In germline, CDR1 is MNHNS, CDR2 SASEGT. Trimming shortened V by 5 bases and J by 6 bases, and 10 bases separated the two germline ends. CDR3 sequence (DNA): TGTGCCAGCAGTCTGGCGGACCCTGAAGCTTTCTTT. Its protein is CASSLADPEAFF.

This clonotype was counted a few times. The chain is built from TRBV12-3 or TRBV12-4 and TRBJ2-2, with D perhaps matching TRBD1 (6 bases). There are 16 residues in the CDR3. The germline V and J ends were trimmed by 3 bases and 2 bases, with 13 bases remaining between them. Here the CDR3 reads CASSFSQGLNTGELFF. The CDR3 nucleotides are TGTGCCAGCAGTTTTTCCCAGGGGCTAAACACCGGGGAGCTGTTTTTT.

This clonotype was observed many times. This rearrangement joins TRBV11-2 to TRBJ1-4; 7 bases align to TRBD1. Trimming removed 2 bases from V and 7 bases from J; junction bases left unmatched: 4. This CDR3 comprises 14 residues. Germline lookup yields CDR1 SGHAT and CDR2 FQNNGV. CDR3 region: CASSLLGGAEKLFF. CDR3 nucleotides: TGTGCCAGCAGCTTACTAGGGGGCGCTGAAAAACTGTTTTTT.